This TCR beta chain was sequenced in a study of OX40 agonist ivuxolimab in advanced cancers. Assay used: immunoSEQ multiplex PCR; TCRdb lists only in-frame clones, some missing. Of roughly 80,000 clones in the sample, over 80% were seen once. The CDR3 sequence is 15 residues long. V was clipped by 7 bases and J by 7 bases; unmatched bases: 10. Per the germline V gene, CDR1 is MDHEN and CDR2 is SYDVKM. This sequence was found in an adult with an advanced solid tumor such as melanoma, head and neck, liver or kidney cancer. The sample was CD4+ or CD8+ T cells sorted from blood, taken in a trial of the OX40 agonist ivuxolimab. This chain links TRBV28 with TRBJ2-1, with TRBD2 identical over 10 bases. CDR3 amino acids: CASTSGASGRNEQFF. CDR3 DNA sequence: TGTGCCAGCACCTCGGGGGCTAGCGGGAGAAATGAGCAGTTCTTC. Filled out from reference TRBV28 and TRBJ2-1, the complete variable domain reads DVKVTQSSRYLVKRTGEKVFLECVQDMDHENMFWYRQDPGLGLRLIYFSYDVKMKEKGDIPEGYSVSREKKERFSLILESASTNQTSMYLCASTSGASGRNEQFFGPGTRLTVL.